This TCR beta chain was identified during a study of OX40 agonist ivuxolimab in advanced cancers. Study as a whole: The group had a mean age of 60 years, ranged from about 20 to 80, and was roughly 80% male.

This clone showed up just a few times. Sequenced by immunoSEQ multiplex PCR; TCRdb stores in-frame clones only, minus some. The sample holds 60,000 to 80,000 clones; roughly 89% are singletons and the top ten take 11%. Autoimmune disease history or systemic immunosuppression led to patient exclusion. The sample in question was CD4+ or CD8+ T cells sorted from blood, obtained in a trial of the OX40 agonist ivuxolimab. The receptor was isolated from an adult with an advanced solid tumor such as melanoma, head and neck, liver or kidney cancer.

This chain's CDR3 is CASSLGGWRDREQFF. The CDR3 coding sequence is TGCGCCAGCAGCTTGGGGGGGTGGCGGGACCGAGAGCAGTTCTTC. The chain combines TRBV5-1 with TRBJ2-1, with a possible D match to TRBD2 (6 bases). Germline CDR1 and CDR2: SGHRS and YFSETQ. The CDR3 runs to 15 residues. Trimming pared 0 bases from V and 10 bases from J, leaving 17 bases between.